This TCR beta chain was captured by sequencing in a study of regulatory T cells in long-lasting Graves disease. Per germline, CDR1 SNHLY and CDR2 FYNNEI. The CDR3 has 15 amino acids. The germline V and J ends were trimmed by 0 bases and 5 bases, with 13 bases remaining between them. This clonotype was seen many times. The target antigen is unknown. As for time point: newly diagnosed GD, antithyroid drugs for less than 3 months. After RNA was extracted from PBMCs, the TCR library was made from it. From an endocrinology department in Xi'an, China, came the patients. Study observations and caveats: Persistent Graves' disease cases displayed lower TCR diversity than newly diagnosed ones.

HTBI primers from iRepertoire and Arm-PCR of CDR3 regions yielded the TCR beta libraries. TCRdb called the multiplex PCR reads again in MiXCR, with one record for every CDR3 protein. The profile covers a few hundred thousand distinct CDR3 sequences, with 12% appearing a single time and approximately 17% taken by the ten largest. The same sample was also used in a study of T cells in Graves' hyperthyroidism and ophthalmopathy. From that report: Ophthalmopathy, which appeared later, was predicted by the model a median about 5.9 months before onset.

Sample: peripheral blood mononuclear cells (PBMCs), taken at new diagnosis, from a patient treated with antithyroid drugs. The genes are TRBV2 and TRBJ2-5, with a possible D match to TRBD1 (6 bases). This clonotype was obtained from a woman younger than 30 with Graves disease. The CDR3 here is CASSEAVQGWETQYF. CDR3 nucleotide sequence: TGTGCCAGCAGTGAAGCAGTCCAGGGGTGGGAGACCCAGTACTTC.